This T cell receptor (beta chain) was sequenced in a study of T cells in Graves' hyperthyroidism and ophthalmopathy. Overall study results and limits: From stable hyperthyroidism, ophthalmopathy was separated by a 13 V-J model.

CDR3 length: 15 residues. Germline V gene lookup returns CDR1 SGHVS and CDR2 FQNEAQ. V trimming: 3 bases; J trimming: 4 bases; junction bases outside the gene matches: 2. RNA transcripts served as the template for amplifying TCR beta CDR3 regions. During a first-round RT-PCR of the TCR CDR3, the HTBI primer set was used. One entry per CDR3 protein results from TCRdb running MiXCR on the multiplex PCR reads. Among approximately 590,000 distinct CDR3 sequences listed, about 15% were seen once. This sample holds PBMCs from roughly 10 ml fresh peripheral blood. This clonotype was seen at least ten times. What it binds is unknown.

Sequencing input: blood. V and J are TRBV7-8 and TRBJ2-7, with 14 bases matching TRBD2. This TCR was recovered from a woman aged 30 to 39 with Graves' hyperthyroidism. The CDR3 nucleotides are TGTGCCAGCAGCTTCCGACTAGCGGGAGGGTACGAGCAGTACTTC. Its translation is CASSFRLAGGYEQYF.